The text below deals with one T cell receptor (beta chain). This sample is drawn from a study of control samples from healthy donors and cancer patients. Measured with immunoSEQ multiplex PCR; TCRdb has only the in-frame clones, and not every one. The top ten clones hold around 0.92% of a sample with 85,000 to 95,000 clones, approximately 93% of them seen once. This clonotype was obtained from a woman aged 30 to 39 in good health. Sequences were obtained from blood.

The CDR3 DNA reads as TGTGCCAGCAGCCAAGATGCCGGTGCCCGGGGAGATACGCAGTATTTT. It translates to CASSQDAGARGDTQYF. This sequence joins TRBV3-1 (or the pseudogene TRBV3-2) and TRBJ2-3; D might be TRBD2 (5 bases). The germline gives CDR1 LGHDT, CDR2 YNNKEL (reference sequence). Trimming took 0 bases from V and 5 from J, leaving 15 bases between them. The CDR3 has 16 amino acids.